The 18 T cell receptor beta chains below all came from one sample that was sequenced in a study of control samples from healthy donors and cancer patients. Data came from immunoSEQ multiplex PCR; TCRdb stores just in-frame clones and leaves some out. There are roughly 160,000 clones in the sample; almost 90% occur only once, and roughly 5.3% lies in the top ten. Source material: blood. Receptors were obtained from a woman younger than 45 in good health.

The chain carries TRBV3-1 (or the pseudogene TRBV3-2) and TRBJ1-4; the match to TRBD1 covers 8 bases. The ends lost 0 bases at V and 6 bases at J; junction bases unmatched: 9. Looked up from germline, CDR1 is LGHDT and CDR2 is YNNKEL (reference sequence). The CDR3 sequence is 17 residues long. CDR3 region: CASSQDVYRGIYEKLFF. CDR3 sequence (DNA): TGTGCCAGCAGCCAAGATGTATACAGGGGGATCTATGAAAAACTGTTTTTT.

This clone appeared a few times. The V gene is TRBV7-6, the J gene TRBJ1-1; D not resolved. V lost 1 base and J lost 4, with 7 bases in between. The V gene's germline CDR1 is SGHVS and CDR2 FNYEAQ. The CDR3 is 13 residues long. The CDR3 DNA sequence: TGTGCCAGCAGCTTAGGAGGAGCCACTGAAGCTTTCTTT. Translated: CASSLGGATEAFF.

The V gene is TRBV6-5, the J gene TRBJ2-3; the D is unclear. V gave up 1 base and J gave up 1 base, with 3 bases separating them. From germline, CDR1 is MNHEY and CDR2 SVGAGI. The CDR3 runs 13 residues. CDR3 bases: TGTGCCAGCAGTTACTATGGCACAGATACGCAGTATTTT. Translation: CASSYYGTDTQYF.

The chain couples TRBV5-4 to TRBJ2-1, with 11 bases matching TRBD1. The CDR3 sequence is 16 residues long. Germline V gene data show CDR1 as SGHNT and CDR2 as YYREEE (reference sequence). J lost 3 bases, V lost 4 bases, and 6 bases had no gene match. In DNA form, the CDR3 reads TGTGCCAGCAGCAACCGGGACAGGGGGGTCTACAATGAGCAGTTCTTC. This sequence encodes CASSNRDRGVYNEQFF.

The V and J genes are TRBV4-2 and TRBJ2-3; D tentatively fits TRBD1 or TRBD2 (5 bases each). The CDR3 is 15 amino acids. Looked up from germline, CDR1 is LGHNA and CDR2 is YNFKEQ. With 1 base removed from V and 3 bases from J, the gap between germline ends came to 11 bases. The CDR3 region is CASSQGDRGTDTQYF. Written as DNA, the CDR3 is TGTGCCAGCAGCCAAGGGGACCGGGGAACAGATACGCAGTATTTT.

The chain links TRBV10-2 to TRBJ2-5; TRBD2 agrees at 8 bases. Germline lookup yields CDR1 WSHSY and CDR2 SAAADI. Trimming took 3 bases from V and 4 from J; bases not matched to a gene: 7. This CDR3 comprises 15 residues. CDR3: CASSESGTSRETQYF. The CDR3 DNA sequence: TGCGCCAGCAGTGAATCCGGGACTAGTAGAGAGACCCAGTACTTC.

The chain combines TRBV19 with TRBJ1-2, with D perhaps TRBD1 (5 bases). The V gene's germline CDR1 is LNHDA and CDR2 SQIVND (reference sequence). The CDR3 sequence is 14 residues long. The V end lost 5 bases, the J end lost 6 bases, and 16 bases lay between the germline ends. The CDR3 region has the DNA TGTGCCAGTAGTCTGGACATTTCGACTCATGGCTACACCTTC. Encoded protein: CASSLDISTHGYTF.

The table lists this clone with a count of one. The genes are TRBV27 and TRBJ2-3; TRBD2 aligns across 8 bases. With V trimmed by 6 bases and J by 9 bases, 11 bases remained unmatched. In germline, CDR1 is MNHEY, CDR2 SMNVEV (reference sequence). This CDR3 spans 14 amino acids. Here the CDR3 DNA reads TGTGCCAGCAGCACCTTATTGACTAGCGACACGCAGTATTTT. The encoded protein is CASSTLLTSDTQYF.

The V gene is TRBV5-6, the J gene TRBJ2-2; D may be TRBD2 (5 bases). The CDR3 is 15 residues long. V lost 4 bases to trimming and J lost 2 bases, with 12 bases between them. Germline loops: CDR1 SGHDT, CDR2 YYEEEE. The CDR3 loop is CASSPRRVNTGELFF. DNA of the CDR3: TGTGCCAGCAGCCCCAGGCGGGTCAACACCGGGGAGCTGTTTTTT.

Written as DNA, the CDR3 is TGTGCCAGCAGCCGAGCCGGGACTGACGGCTACACCTTC. Amino acid sequence: CASSRAGTDGYTF. V usage is TRBV7-9 and J usage is TRBJ1-2, with D tentatively TRBD1 (5 bases). Trimming removed 5 bases from V and 8 bases from J, with 15 bases in between. CDR1 is SEHNR and CDR2 is FQNEAQ in the germline V gene (reference sequence). The CDR3 runs to 13 residues.

The chain joins TRBV29-1 to TRBJ2-5; the D is unclear. Germline CDR1 SQVTM, CDR2 ANQGSEA. CDR3 length: 12 residues. V was cut by 5 bases and J by 5 bases, with 12 bases left in between. The CDR3 coding sequence is TGCAGCGTTTATGGCCGACTGGAGACCCAGTACTTC. This encodes CSVYGRLETQYF.

The chain combines TRBV30 with TRBJ1-1; D perhaps matches TRBD1 (5 bases). Trimming took 0 bases from V and 6 from J, leaving 11 bases between them. CDR3 length: 13 residues. Germline V gene lookup returns CDR1 GTSNPN and CDR2 SVGIG (reference sequence). The CDR3 region is CAWSVLTGAEAFF. In DNA, the CDR3 is TGTGCCTGGAGTGTATTAACGGGGGCTGAAGCTTTCTTT. Supplemented by reference TRBV30 and TRBJ1-1, the full variable domain reads SQTIHQWPATLVQPVGSPLSLECTVEGTSNPNLYWYRQAAGRGLQLLFYSVGIGQISSEVPQNLSASRPQDRQFILSSKKLLLSDSGFYLCAWSVLTGAEAFFGQGTRLTVV.

The rearrangement uses TRBV2 and TRBJ2-7; 7 bases agree with TRBD1. Losses at the gene ends were 4 bases for V and 6 bases for J; bases not matched to a gene: 12. Germline V gene sequence: CDR1 SNHLY, CDR2 FYNNEI. There are 15 residues in the CDR3. The CDR3 here is CASSAPGQLFREQYF. In DNA form, the CDR3 reads TGTGCCAGCAGTGCCCCGGGACAGTTATTCCGCGAGCAGTACTTC. Drawing the rest from reference TRBV2 and TRBJ2-7, the complete variable domain is EPEVTQTPSHQVTQMGQEVILRCVPISNHLYFYWYRQILGQKVEFLVSFYNNEISEKSEIFDDQFSVERPDGSNFTLKIRSTKLEDSAMYFCASSAPGQLFREQYFGPGTRLTVT.

The chain combines TRBV6-5 with TRBJ1-1; 7 bases align to TRBD1. Germline trimming cut 0 bases from V and 0 bases from J; bases unmatched to any gene: 1. The CDR3 contains 15 residues. In germline, CDR1 is MNHEY, CDR2 SVGAGI. CDR3 region: CASSYSQGVNTEAFF. CDR3 nucleotides: TGTGCCAGCAGTTACTCGCAGGGGGTGAACACTGAAGCTTTCTTT.

This clone was counted a few times. The V call is TRBV11-1, the J call TRBJ2-3, with a weak D call TRBD1 (5 bases). V was cut by 5 bases and J by 1 base, with 16 bases left in between. The CDR3 extends over 16 amino acids. Per the germline V gene, CDR1 is SGHAT and CDR2 is FQDESV (reference sequence). CDR3 region: CASSLQGLSGTDTQYF. The CDR3 DNA reads as TGTGCCAGCAGCCTCCAGGGTTTGTCGGGCACAGATACGCAGTATTTT.

V and J are TRBV3-1 (or the pseudogene TRBV3-2) and TRBJ2-7; no clear D gene. This CDR3 contains 11 residues. V gave up 5 bases and J gave up 3 bases, with 5 bases separating them. Germline-derived CDR1 and CDR2 are LGHDT and YNNKEL (reference sequence). The CDR3 DNA reads TGTGCCAGCAGCTCGGGCTACGAGCAGTACTTC. As protein: CASSSGYEQYF.

The J gene is TRBJ1-1, the V gene TRBV5-1; D remains ambiguous. This CDR3 contains 13 residues. V was clipped by 0 bases and J by 0 bases, with 3 bases between them. Germline CDR1 reads SGHRS; CDR2 reads YFSETQ. The CDR3 bases are TGCGCCAGCAGCTTGGGGATGAACACTGAAGCTTTCTTT. Its translation: CASSLGMNTEAFF.

The chain employs TRBV5-1 and TRBJ1-2; TRBD1 matches 9 bases. This CDR3 region has 15 residues. With 1 base clipped from V and 6 bases from J, the junction kept 7 bases outside the gene matches. Germline values: CDR1 SGHRS, CDR2 YFSETQ. The CDR3 is CASSLRTGDLDGYTF. The DNA of the CDR3 is TGCGCCAGCAGCTTGAGGACAGGGGACCTAGATGGCTACACCTTC.